This entry features one T cell receptor (beta chain) sequence. Its specific antigen is unknown. Mismatch with germline at one junction end may stem from a read error. Including cysteine and phenylalanine, the CDR3 has 15 amino acids. Only the CDR3 part of the read is kept: 45 bases, read in frame from the first base. CDR1 and CDR2, looked up from the germline V gene, are SGHAT and FQNNGV. RNA was isolated from bulk unsorted tissue, and RNA quality was assessed with a NanoDrop ND-1000 and an Agilent 2100. The donors were newly diagnosed lung cancer patients admitted for thoracic surgery in China from August to November 2014 who had not received prior chemotherapy. Patients with previous radiotherapy or chemotherapy, or with another concurrent cancer, were excluded from the study. Pieces of surgical tissue measuring about 1-2.2 cm3 were kept in RNAlater solution and stored at -80 degrees C until use.

This sample was taken from a study of tumor and adjacent non-tumor tissue in lung cancer (dated by TCRdb to the late 2010s). With regard to the full study: The cohort included 12 adenocarcinoma, 2 squamous cell carcinoma and 1 small cell lung cancer patients. The approximately 15 enrolled patients, of whom 10 were men and 5 were women, were aged 31 to 76 years and were diagnosed with TNM stage I to III disease. Sequencing generated a total of more than 95 million productive TCRbeta reads, averaging roughly 4.2 million reads per sample. Bulk TCRbeta repertoires were compared between lung tumor tissue and matched distant non-tumor lung tissue obtained from fewer than 18 lung cancer patients. For each patient, one tumor sample and one normal lung sample were taken, giving around 30 paired specimens that underwent TCRbeta CDR3 sequencing.

What the research found in general, with its limitations: A significantly larger cumulative share of the repertoire was made up by the top 100 clones in normal lung than in tumor tissue. TCR diversity (inverse Simpson) was significantly higher in tumor than in normal lung tissue (about 400 vs 180, P = 0.0075, Mann-Whitney U test). Because peripheral blood was not sequenced, the blood TCRbeta repertoires of the lung cancer patients in the study went unexamined. Neither the sequencing platform nor unique molecular identifiers are mentioned in the methods. Significantly higher TCR diversity was found in younger patients, and higher tumor TCR diversity was associated with shorter overall and disease-free survival. Only about 15 patients were in the cohort, and the authors stated that larger samples and more detailed clinical data are needed.

Library preparation employed multiplex PCR. The sequencing machine was an Illumina HiSeq 2500. Following protocols modified from ARM-PCR, the researchers constructed TCRbeta libraries through three rounds of nested PCR with primers (Table S4). Before sequencing, PCR products of 200-500 bp were excised from the gel and purified with the QIAquick gel extraction kit. The authors' pipeline ran thus. Trimmomatic was used to clean the reads, FLASH was used to merge the reads into complete CDR3 sequences, and MiTCR was used to assign the reads to V(D)J germline segments. Clonal diversity was computed as the inverse Simpson's index with VDJtools. In-frame sequences without a premature stop codon were defined as productive reads. Starting from the raw public reads, TCRdb applied fastp trimming at Q25, assembled clones with MiXCR and retained in-frame beta chains. Each entry merges the rows of one CDR3 protein and shows their most common DNA and genes. TCRdb's processing, not the authors', yielded these V and J calls. The sample table lists over 100,000 distinct CDR3 sequences, roughly 74% of them with a count of one. 30% to 45% of the sample goes to the ten largest clones.

Recombination linked TRBV11-2 to TRBJ2-1; TRBD2 is perhaps the D gene, given 6 matching bases. This TCR was sampled from a woman aged 55-70 years with non-small cell lung cancer. The sample consisted of lung tumor tissue. The DNA reads as follows: TGTGCCAGAAGCTGGGGGGTGGCGACAGACAATGAGCAATTCTTC. The encoded protein is CARSWGVATDNEQFF.